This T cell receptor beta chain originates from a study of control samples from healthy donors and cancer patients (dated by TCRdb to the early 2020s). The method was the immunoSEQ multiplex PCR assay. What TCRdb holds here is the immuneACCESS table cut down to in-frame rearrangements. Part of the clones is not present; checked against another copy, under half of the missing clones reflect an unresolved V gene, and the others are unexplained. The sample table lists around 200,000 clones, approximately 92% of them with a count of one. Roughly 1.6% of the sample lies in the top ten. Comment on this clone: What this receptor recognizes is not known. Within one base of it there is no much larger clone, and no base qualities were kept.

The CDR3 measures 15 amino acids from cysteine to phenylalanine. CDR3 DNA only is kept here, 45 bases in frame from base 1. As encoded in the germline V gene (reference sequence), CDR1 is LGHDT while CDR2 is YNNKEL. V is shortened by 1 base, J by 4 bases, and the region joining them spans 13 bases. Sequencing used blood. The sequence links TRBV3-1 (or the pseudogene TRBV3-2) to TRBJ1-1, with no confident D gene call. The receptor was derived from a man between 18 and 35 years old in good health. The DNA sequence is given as TGTGCCAGCAGCCAAGTAGGTGGCAGAAGCACTGAAGCTTTCTTT. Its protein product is CASSQVGGRSTEAFF.